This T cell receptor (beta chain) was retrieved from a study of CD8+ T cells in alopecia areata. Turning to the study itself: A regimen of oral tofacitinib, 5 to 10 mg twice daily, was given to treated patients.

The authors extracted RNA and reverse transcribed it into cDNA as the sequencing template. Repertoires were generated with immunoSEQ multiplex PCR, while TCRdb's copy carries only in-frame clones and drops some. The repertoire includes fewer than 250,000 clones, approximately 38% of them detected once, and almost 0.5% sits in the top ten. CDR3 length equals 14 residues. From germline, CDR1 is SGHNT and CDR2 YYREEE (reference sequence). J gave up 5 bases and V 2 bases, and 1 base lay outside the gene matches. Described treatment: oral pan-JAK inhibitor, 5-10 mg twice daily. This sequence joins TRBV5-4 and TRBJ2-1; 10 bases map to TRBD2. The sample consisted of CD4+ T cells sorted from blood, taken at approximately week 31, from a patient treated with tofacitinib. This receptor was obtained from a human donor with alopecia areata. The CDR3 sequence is CASSLGLADNEQFF. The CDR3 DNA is TGTGCCAGCAGCTTAGGACTAGCGGACAATGAGCAGTTCTTC.